The rows below give T cell receptor beta chains drawn from one sample of a study of CD8+ T cells in alopecia areata. Sequencing used immunoSEQ multiplex PCR; TCRdb keeps in-frame clones, though not all of them. The profile shows some 130,000 clones, around three fifths of them singletons. Sequenced material: CD4+ T cells sorted from blood, taken at week 0. These receptors were taken from a human donor with alopecia areata. CDR3s include the opening cysteine and the closing phenylalanine or tryptophan. A D gene is named only where the DNA matches it firmly. Expanded clones are given a class, and other clones once, few, many or no size at all.

J gene,V gene,clone size,D gene,CDR3 protein,CDR3 DNA
TRBJ2-1,TRBV7-2,.,.,CASSFYNEQFF,TGTGCCAGCAGCTTTTACAATGAGCAGTTCTTC
TRBJ2-7,TRBV7-2,.,TRBD2,CASSLELAYEQYF,TGTGCCAGCAGCTTAGAACTAGCGTACGAGCAGTACTTC
TRBJ2-3,TRBV27,.,.,CASRASGSSTDTQYF,TGTGCCAGCAGGGCTTCGGGGAGTAGCACAGATACGCAGTATTTT
TRBJ1-2,TRBV6-5,.,TRBD1,CASSYRQGGYGYTF,TGTGCCAGCAGTTACCGACAGGGAGGCTATGGCTACACCTTC
TRBJ2-2,TRBV27,.,.,CASSLMAGHTGELFF,TGTGCCAGCAGTTTAATGGCAGGGCACACCGGGGAGCTGTTTTTT
TRBJ2-2,TRBV5-6,.,TRBD2,CASSPLWLAGDTGELFF,TGTGCCAGCAGCCCTTTGTGGCTAGCGGGAGACACCGGGGAGCTGTTTTTT
TRBJ2-7,TRBV7-2,.,TRBD2,CASSLGLPGLAGSYHEQYF,TGTGCCAGCAGCTTAGGCCTACCGGGACTAGCTGGATCGTACCACGAGCAGTACTTC
TRBJ2-5,TRBV10-3,.,TRBD1,CAISEPGQGSQETQYF,TGTGCCATCAGTGAACCGGGACAGGGTTCCCAAGAGACCCAGTACTTC
TRBJ1-1,TRBV6-6,.,.,CASSYSRRATTEAFF,TGTGCCAGCAGTTACTCGAGACGGGCGACCACTGAAGCTTTCTTT
TRBJ2-1,TRBV4-1,.,.,CASSQGAELNKPGVSYNEQFF,TGCGCCAGCAGCCAAGGTGCTGAACTCAATAAGCCGGGAGTGTCCTACAATGAGCAGTTCTTC
TRBJ1-2,TRBV6-6,.,.,CASSYSTGGYGYTF,TGTGCCAGCAGTTACTCGACGGGAGGATATGGCTACACCTTC
TRBJ1-4,TRBV6-6,.,.,CASSYSSHEKLFF,TGTGCCAGCAGTTACAGTTCGCATGAAAAACTGTTTTTT
TRBJ2-5,TRBV29-1,.,.,CSVEGGGNQETQYF,TGCAGCGTTGAGGGGGGTGGTAATCAAGAGACCCAGTACTTC
TRBJ2-5,TRBV4-1,.,.,CASSQPGQETQYF,TGCGCCAGCAGCCAGCCGGGGCAAGAGACCCAGTACTTC
TRBJ2-1,TRBV5-1,.,TRBD2,CASSLAPSGGHEQFF,TGCGCCAGCAGCTTGGCTCCTAGCGGGGGGCATGAGCAGTTCTTC
TRBJ2-5,TRBV5-1,once,TRBD1,CASSLVHRGETQYF,TGCGCCAGCAGCTTGGTTCACAGGGGAGAGACCCAGTACTTC
TRBJ1-2,TRBV19,.,.,CASRPMGDGNYGYTF,TGTGCCAGCCGCCCCATGGGCGACGGGAACTATGGCTACACCTTC
TRBJ1-1,TRBV29-1,few,.,CSVLALGHGGLMNTEAFF,TGCAGCGTGCTGGCGTTGGGACATGGGGGGTTAATGAACACTGAAGCTTTCTTT
TRBJ1-5,TRBV27,.,TRBD1,CASSFTGVYNQPQHF,TGTGCCAGCAGTTTCACAGGGGTTTACAATCAGCCCCAGCATTTT
TRBJ2-2,TRBV5-6,.,TRBD2,CASSSTSANTGELFF,TGTGCCAGCAGCTCGACTAGCGCGAACACCGGGGAGCTGTTTTTT
TRBJ2-3,TRBV7-6,.,.,CASSPAVGYTQYF,TGTGCCAGCAGCCCTGCAGTCGGATATACGCAGTATTTT
TRBJ2-7,TRBV7-8,.,TRBD2,CASSSGLVVGYYEQYF,TGTGCCAGCAGCTCGGGACTAGTCGTAGGCTACTACGAGCAGTACTTC
TRBJ2-2,TRBV7-8,few,.,CASAYTGELFF,TGTGCCAGCGCGTACACCGGGGAGCTGTTTTTT
TRBJ1-5,TRBV7-9,.,.,CASSLGTELQPQHF,TGTGCCAGCAGCTTAGGGACAGAGCTTCAGCCCCAGCATTTT
TRBJ2-5,TRBV20-1,few,.,CSARDYSQYF,TGCAGTGCTAGAGACTATTCCCAGTACTTC
TRBJ1-6,TRBV2,few,TRBD1,CASSPDRGVNSPLHF,TGTGCCAGCAGTCCAGACAGGGGTGTAAATTCACCCCTCCACTTT
TRBJ2-7,TRBV5-1,few,.,CASSWSDGVGEQYF,TGCGCCAGCAGCTGGTCGGACGGGGTTGGCGAGCAGTACTTC
TRBJ1-5,TRBV2,.,.,CASSEGRGSNQPQHF,TGTGCCAGCAGTGAGGGTCGGGGCAGCAATCAGCCCCAGCATTTT
TRBJ2-5,TRBV10-3,once,.,CAISERRGRETQYF,TGTGCCATCAGTGAAAGGAGGGGGAGAGAGACCCAGTACTTC
TRBJ2-1,TRBV28,.,TRBD2,CAIVAGADGNEQFF,TGTGCCATTGTAGCGGGAGCGGATGGCAATGAGCAGTTCTTC
TRBJ1-2,TRBV7-2,.,TRBD1,CASSVYRGEGYTF,TGTGCCAGCAGCGTTTACAGGGGTGAAGGCTACACCTTC
TRBJ2-7,TRBV6-1,.,TRBD1,CASSEGRGPVSYEQYF,TGTGCCAGCAGTGAAGGCAGGGGGCCCGTCTCCTACGAGCAGTACTTC
TRBJ1-5,TRBV30,.,.,CAWSARGNQPQHF,TGTGCCTGGAGTGCCAGGGGAAATCAGCCCCAGCATTTT
TRBJ2-2,TRBV7-9,.,.,CASSSRVTNPLINTGELFF,TGTGCCAGCAGCTCCCGGGTCACCAATCCCCTAATTAACACCGGGGAGCTGTTTTTT
TRBJ1-1,TRBV29-1,few,TRBD1,CSVEGRGTNTEAFF,TGCAGCGTTGAAGGCAGGGGGACAAACACTGAAGCTTTCTTT
TRBJ2-3,TRBV5-1,.,.,CASSPLDTSDTQYF,TGCGCCAGCAGCCCTCTTGACACTTCAGATACGCAGTATTTT
TRBJ1-3,TRBV18,few,.,CASSPPPGAHGNTIYF,TGTGCCAGCTCACCACCGCCGGGGGCGCATGGAAACACCATATATTTT
TRBJ2-5,TRBV15,many,.,CATSNQETQYF,TGTGCCACCAGCAACCAAGAGACCCAGTACTTC
TRBJ1-5,TRBV10-3,.,.,CAISDGANQPQHF,TGTGCCATCAGTGATGGAGCGAATCAGCCCCAGCATTTT
TRBJ2-1,TRBV25-1,.,.,CASGEFTSSASNEQFF,TGTGCCAGCGGGGAGTTCACTAGCTCCGCGTCCAATGAGCAGTTCTTC
TRBJ2-7,TRBV30,.,.,CAWRMTGPTKYF,TGTGCCTGGAGGATGACGGGACCGACGAAGTACTTC
TRBJ2-3,TRBV5-1,.,TRBD2,CASSLEGLAGYSTDTQYF,TGCGCCAGCAGCTTGGAAGGACTAGCGGGATACAGCACAGATACGCAGTATTTT
TRBJ2-7,TRBV30,.,TRBD2,CAWSVGSSGRGVYEQYF,TGTGCCTGGAGTGTGGGGTCTAGCGGGAGAGGGGTCTACGAGCAGTACTTC
TRBJ2-5,TRBV5-1,.,TRBD2,CASEGLAGGPDQYF,TGCGCCAGCGAGGGACTAGCGGGGGGGCCTGACCAGTACTTC
TRBJ2-4,TRBV4-3,.,.,CASSQAGREKNIQYF,TGCGCCAGCAGCCAAGCGGGACGGGAGAAAAACATTCAGTACTTC
TRBJ2-1,TRBV23-1,.,TRBD2,CASGGTSPGNEQFF,TGCGCCAGCGGTGGGACTAGTCCCGGGAATGAGCAGTTCTTC
TRBJ2-3,TRBV7-2,.,.,CASSLGLTEQYF,TGTGCCAGCAGCTTAGGGTTAACAGAGCAGTATTTT
TRBJ1-5,TRBV6-6,.,.,CASSYPGGGQPQHF,TGTGCCAGCAGTTACCCTGGGGGTGGGCAGCCCCAGCATTTT
TRBJ2-5,TRBV19,.,.,CASSPGQGIGETQYF,TGTGCCAGTTCTCCCGGGCAAGGGATAGGGGAGACCCAGTACTTC
TRBJ1-2,TRBV6-6,.,.,CASSREGGYGYTF,TGTGCCAGCAGTAGGGAGGGCGGCTATGGCTACACCTTC
TRBJ2-1,TRBV6-5,.,.,CASSPSSRPNEQFF,TGTGCCAGCAGTCCTTCGAGCCGCCCCAATGAGCAGTTCTTC
TRBJ1-1,TRBV5-1,.,.,CASSLGTIGANTEAFF,TGCGCCAGCAGCTTGGGGACCATCGGGGCGAACACTGAAGCTTTCTTT
TRBJ1-1,TRBV19,few,TRBD1,CASSGQGRRNTEAFF,TGTGCCAGTTCCGGACAGGGCCGACGGAACACTGAAGCTTTCTTT
TRBJ2-3,TRBV15,.,.,CATSRVGPGADTQYF,TGTGCCACCAGCAGAGTTGGGCCCGGGGCAGATACGCAGTATTTT
TRBJ1-1,TRBV30,few,.,CAWSPVGGEAFF,TGTGCCTGGAGTCCCGTGGGGGGCGAAGCTTTCTTT
TRBJ2-1,TRBV5-1,.,TRBD1,CASSSRDSYNEQFF,TGCGCCAGCAGCTCCCGGGACAGTTACAATGAGCAGTTCTTC
TRBJ2-3,TRBV4-2,.,TRBD2,CASSQDGLAASSFTTDTQYF,TGTGCCAGCAGCCAAGATGGACTAGCGGCCTCTTCCTTTACCACAGATACGCAGTATTTT
TRBJ2-6,TRBV30,.,TRBD1,CAWSVDRASVLTF,TGTGCCTGGAGTGTAGACAGGGCGAGCGTCCTGACTTTC
TRBJ2-2,TRBV4-2,.,TRBD2,CASSQEVLAAGGELFF,TGTGCCAGCAGCCAGGAGGTACTAGCGGCGGGCGGGGAGCTGTTTTTT